This T cell receptor beta chain was profiled in a study of blood T cell repertoires in COVID-19 (TCRdb year 2020). With respect to the entire study: The collaborator samples originated in the United States, Italy and Spain and spanned the acute and convalescent phases of COVID-19. The dataset comprised deeply sampled blood TCRbeta repertoires from subjects exposed to, actively infected with, or recovered from COVID-19. The samples were drawn from two sources: the first 160 participants of the ongoing ImmuneRACE study, and fewer than 1,500 subjects contributed by 6 global collaborators. The repertoires were made available in a free public database intended to serve as a resource for research on the immune response to SARS-CoV-2. The sample metadata nearly always contained a de-identified subject ID, COVID-19 status, age in years and sex. The prospective study material was composed of cDNA or gDNA derived from T cells, B-cell-depleted T cells, or PBMCs. HLA class I and class II types, where available, came from metadata supplied by the sample provider rather than from assay-based typing. General findings and caveats noted by the study authors: How much clinical and demographic metadata was included differed by source and by participant, and the metadata was provided uncurated.

The CDR3, from cysteine to phenylalanine, totals 16 residues. Just CDR3 DNA is preserved here, 48 bases in frame from base 1. The germline V gene encodes CDR1 KGHDR and CDR2 SFDVKD. V was cut back by 2 bases and J by 0 bases, leaving a gap of 13 bases between them. TCRbeta CDR3 regions were amplified from genomic DNA using the immunoSEQ Assay, a bias-controlled multiplex PCR. The published analysis was carried out like this. The number of nucleated cells in each sample was estimated from the amplification of reference gene primers within the assay. To quantify the absolute abundance of each unique TCRbeta CDR3 rearrangement, sequence reads were collapsed and filtered. For each sample, productive Simpson clonality was calculated as the square root of Simpson's diversity index across productive rearrangements. TCRdb mirrors the immuneACCESS table, restricted to in-frame sequences. Some clones are absent from its copies; in checked studies, under half trace to an unresolved V gene, and the reason for the others is unknown. The DNA gave D and trimming, while V, J and clone size come from that table. In all, the sample holds some 200,000 clones, and roughly 77% of those were seen once. Around a tenth of the sample lies in the top ten.

A note on this clone: Its antigen is unknown. No base qualities exist here, and no much larger clone lies one base off it.

In the prospective study, participants were roughly 18 to 90 years old, resided in 24 geographic areas of the United States, and were enrolled through a virtual design. In the prospective study, cohorts were assigned on the basis of participant-reported clinical history obtained from a screening survey and a study questionnaire. Recovered participants in ImmuneRACE Cohort 3 were defined as having two consecutive negative NP/OP PCR tests, clearance from a healthcare professional, or resolution of symptoms. In the prospective study, mobile phlebotomists collected whole blood, serum and a nasopharyngeal or oropharyngeal swab from each participant. Participants in the prospective study had the option to provide additional blood draws and questionnaires over a roughly 2-month period. Prospective study blood samples were shipped either frozen or at room temperature before DNA extraction.

The chain was built from TRBV24-1 and TRBJ2-7; the D gene is perhaps TRBD2, from 6 matching bases. The source material was PBMCs or T cells enriched from blood (not recorded which). This receptor was identified in a man in his forties who had recovered from COVID-19. Here the CDR3 is given as CATSDSGAGSSYEQYF. The nucleotide sequence is given as TGTGCCACCAGTGATTCCGGCGCCGGGAGCTCCTACGAGCAGTACTTC.